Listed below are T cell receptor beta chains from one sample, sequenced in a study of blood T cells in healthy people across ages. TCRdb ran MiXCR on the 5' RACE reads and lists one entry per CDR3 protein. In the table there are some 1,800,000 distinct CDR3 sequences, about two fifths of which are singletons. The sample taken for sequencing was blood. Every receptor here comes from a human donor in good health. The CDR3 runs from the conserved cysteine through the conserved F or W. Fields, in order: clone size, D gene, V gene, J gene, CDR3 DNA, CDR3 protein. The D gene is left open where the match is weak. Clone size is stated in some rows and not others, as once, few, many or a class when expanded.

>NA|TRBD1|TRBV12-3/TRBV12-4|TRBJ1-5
TGTGCCAGCAGTACGGGACAGGGCCGCAATCAGCCCCAGCATTTT
CASSTGQGRNQPQHF
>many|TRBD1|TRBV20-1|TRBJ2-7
TGCAGTGCTAGAGATGGGAGGACAGGGGGCATTTACGAGCAGTACTTC
CSARDGRTGGIYEQYF
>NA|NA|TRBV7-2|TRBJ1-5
TGTGCCAGCAGCTTAGCGTGGGGGGGACGCCAGCCCCAGCATTTT
CASSLAWGGRQPQHF
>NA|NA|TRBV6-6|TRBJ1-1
TGTGCCAGCAGTTACGAAGAAACTGAAGCTTTCTTT
CASSYEETEAFF
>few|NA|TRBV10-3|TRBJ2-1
TGTGCCATCAGTGACCCTGATCGTAATGAGCAGTTCTTC
CAISDPDRNEQFF
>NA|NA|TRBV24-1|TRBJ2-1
TGTGCCACCAGTGGAGCGAGGATGAGCTCCTACAATGAGCAGTTCTTC
CATSGARMSSYNEQFF
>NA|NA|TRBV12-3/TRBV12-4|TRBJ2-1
TGTGCCAGCAGGAGAGAGAGGGCTGGTGAGCAGTTCTTC
CASRRERAGEQFF
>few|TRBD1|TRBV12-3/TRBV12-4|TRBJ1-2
TGTGCCAGCAGTCCACGCTCAGGGGGCTATGGCTACACCTTC
CASSPRSGGYGYTF
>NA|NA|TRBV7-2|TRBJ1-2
TGTGCCAGCAGCTTAGGACGACAGTTTGATGGCTACACCTTC
CASSLGRQFDGYTF
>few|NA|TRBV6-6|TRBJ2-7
TGTGCCAGCAGTCCCCTGAATTGGTACGAGCAGTACTTC
CASSPLNWYEQYF
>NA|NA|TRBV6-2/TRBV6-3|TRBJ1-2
TGTGCCAGCATTTTACGGCCGGGAAGGGCCCCTTATGGCTACACCTTC
CASILRPGRAPYGYTF
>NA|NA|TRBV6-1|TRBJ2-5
TGTGCCAGCAGTGAAATCCGCCCTCCGGGGACCCAGTACTTC
CASSEIRPPGTQYF
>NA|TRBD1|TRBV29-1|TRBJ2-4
TGCAGCGTTGGAAGACAGGGGTCCAAAAACATTCAGTACTTC
CSVGRQGSKNIQYF
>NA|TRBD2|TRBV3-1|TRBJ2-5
TGTGCCAGCAGCCTTCAGGGCGGGGGGACGAGGGAGACCCAGTACTTC
CASSLQGGGTRETQYF
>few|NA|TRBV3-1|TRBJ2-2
TGTGCCAGCAGCCAAGTTTTACGGCTGCCCGGGGAGCTGTTTTTT
CASSQVLRLPGELFF
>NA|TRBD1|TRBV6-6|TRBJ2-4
TGTGCCAGCAGTCTACTAGGGACAGGGATGACCAAAAACATTCAGTACTTC
CASSLLGTGMTKNIQYF
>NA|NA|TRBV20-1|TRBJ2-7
TGCAGTTACCGGGACAACTCCTACGAGCAGTACTTC
CSYRDNSYEQYF
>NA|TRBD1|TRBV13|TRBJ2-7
TGTGCCAGCAGCATCGGACAGGGAAGGGACTACGAGCAGTACTTC
CASSIGQGRDYEQYF
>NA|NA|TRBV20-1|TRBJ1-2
TGCAGTGCTAGATTATCGACAGTAACGGATGGCTGCACCTTC
CSARLSTVTDGCTF
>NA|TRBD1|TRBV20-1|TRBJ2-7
TGCAGTGCTAGAGGACCGGGACAGGGATACGAGCAGTACTTC
CSARGPGQGYEQYF
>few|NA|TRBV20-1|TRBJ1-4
TGCAGTGCTGCGAGATCAACTAATGAAAAACTGTTTTTT
CSAARSTNEKLFF
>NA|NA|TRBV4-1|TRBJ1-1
TGCGCCAGCAGACCCTTACAGGGCTACACTGAAGCTTTCTTT
CASRPLQGYTEAFF
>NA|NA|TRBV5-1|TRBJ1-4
TGCGCCAGCCGAAGGGGCGCTTCTAATGAAAAACTGTTTTTT
CASRRGASNEKLFF
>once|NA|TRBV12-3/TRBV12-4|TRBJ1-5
TGTGCCAGCAGTCCCCCCGAGGCGGCGGGTCAGCCCCAGCATTTT
CASSPPEAAGQPQHF
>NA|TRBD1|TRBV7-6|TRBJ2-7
TGTGCCAGCAGCTTAGCCGCGGACAGGGGGGGGTCCTACGAGCAGTACTTC
CASSLAADRGGSYEQYF
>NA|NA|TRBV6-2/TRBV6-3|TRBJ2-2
TGTGCCAGCAGTTACGACTATTCGAACACCGGGGAGCTGTTTTTT
CASSYDYSNTGELFF
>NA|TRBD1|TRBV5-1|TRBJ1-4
TGCGCCAGCAGCGTAGCCGGGACAGAGAGTGAAAAACTGTTTTTT
CASSVAGTESEKLFF
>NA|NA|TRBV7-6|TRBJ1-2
TGTGCCAGCAGCTCTGGGTTGACCGGATCTAACTATGGCTACACCTTC
CASSSGLTGSNYGYTF
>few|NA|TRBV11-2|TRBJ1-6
TGTGCCAGCAGCTTAGATATCAATCGGGCAGACAATAATTCACCCCTCCACTTT
CASSLDINRADNNSPLHF
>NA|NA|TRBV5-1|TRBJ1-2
TGCGCCAGCACTCGGAATTCTAACTATGGCTACACCTTC
CASTRNSNYGYTF
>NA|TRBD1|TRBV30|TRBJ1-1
TGTGCCTGGAGTGTCACAGGGGGGGACACTGAAGCTTTCTTT
CAWSVTGGDTEAFF
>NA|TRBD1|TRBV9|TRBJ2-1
TGTGCCAGCAGCGTAGGGATTGAGGGGACAGGGGTATCCTACAATGAGCAGTTCTTC
CASSVGIEGTGVSYNEQFF
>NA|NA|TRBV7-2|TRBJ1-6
TGTGCCAGCAGCACCCTAGGGACGGAAGATTCACCCCTCCACTTT
CASSTLGTEDSPLHF
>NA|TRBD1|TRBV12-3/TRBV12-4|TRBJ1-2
TGTGCCAGCAGCACCATAGGGACAGGGTACCATGGCTACACCTTC
CASSTIGTGYHGYTF
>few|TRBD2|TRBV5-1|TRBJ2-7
TGCGCCAGCAGCTTGGGGACTAGCGAATCCTCCGAGCAGTACTTC
CASSLGTSESSEQYF
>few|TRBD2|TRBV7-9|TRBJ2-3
TGTGCCAGCAGCAGTGAGGGCGGGGGGATCACAGATACGCAGTATTTT
CASSSEGGGITDTQYF
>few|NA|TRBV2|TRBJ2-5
TGTGCCAGCAGTCCTATCCCTGGCTACACATCCCAAGAGACCCAGTACTTC
CASSPIPGYTSQETQYF
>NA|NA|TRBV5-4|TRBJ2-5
TGTGCCAGCAGCTTGTCTATTAGTATCGGTGAGCAGTACTTC
CASSLSISIGEQYF
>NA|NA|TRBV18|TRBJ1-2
TGTGCCAGCTCACCAGACGAACTCTATGGCTACACCTTC
CASSPDELYGYTF
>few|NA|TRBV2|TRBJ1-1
TGTGCCAGCAGGGACCAAGGGAACACTGAAGCTTTCTTT
CASRDQGNTEAFF
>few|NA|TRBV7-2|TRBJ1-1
TGTGCCAGCAGCTTAGCGGTTACTTCTGAAGCTTTCTTT
CASSLAVTSEAFF
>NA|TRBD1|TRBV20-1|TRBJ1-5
TGCAGTGCTAGAGACTTTCTCCGAATGGGGACAGGGACACCGCCCCAGCATTTT
CSARDFLRMGTGTPPQHF
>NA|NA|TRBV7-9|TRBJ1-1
TGTGCCAGCAGCTTCCGGGAAGCTGAAGCTTTCTTT
CASSFREAEAFF
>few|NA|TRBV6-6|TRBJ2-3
TGTGCCAGCAGTTACGACCACGAATTCTTTAGCACAGATACGCAGTATTTT
CASSYDHEFFSTDTQYF
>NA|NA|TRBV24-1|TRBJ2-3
TGTACCACCAGTGATTTGTCGGGGGCGAGCACAGATACGCAGTATTTT
CTTSDLSGASTDTQYF
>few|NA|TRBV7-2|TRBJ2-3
TGTGCCAGCAGCTTAGCCGGCTCGGTGGATACGCAGTATTTT
CASSLAGSVDTQYF
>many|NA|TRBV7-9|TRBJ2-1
TGTGCCAGCTCACCATGGGGGAATGAGCAGTTCTTC
CASSPWGNEQFF
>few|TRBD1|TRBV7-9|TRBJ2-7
TGTGCCAGCAGCTTTGGAACAGGGGGCCTCGGGGTCTACGAGCAGTACTTC
CASSFGTGGLGVYEQYF
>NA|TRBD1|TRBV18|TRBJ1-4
TGTGCCAGCTCACTGCCCGGGACAGGGGGACGTGAAAAACTGTTTTTT
CASSLPGTGGREKLFF
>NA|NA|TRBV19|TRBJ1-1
TGTGCCAGCTCAGCGGGGTTGGTTGTTTTCTTT
CASSAGLVVFF
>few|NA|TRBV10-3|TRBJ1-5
TGTGCCATCAGTGAGTCGATTAGGAGCGGGGGATACAGCAATCAGCCCCAGCATTTT
CAISESIRSGGYSNQPQHF
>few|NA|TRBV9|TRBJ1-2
TGTGCCAGCAGCGTAGACCTGGCATTGGATGGCTACACCTTC
CASSVDLALDGYTF
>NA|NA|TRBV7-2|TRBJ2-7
TGTGCCAGCAGCTTTGACAGGCTCGAAGGGCAGTACTTC
CASSFDRLEGQYF
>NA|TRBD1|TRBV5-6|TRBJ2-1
TGTGCCAGCAGCCCTTTGACAGGGAGTAATGAGCAGTTCTTC
CASSPLTGSNEQFF
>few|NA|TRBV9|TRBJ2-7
TGTGCCAGCAGCCCAGCAGGGGCTACCTACGAGCAGTACTTC
CASSPAGATYEQYF
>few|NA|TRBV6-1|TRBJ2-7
TGTGCCAGCAGTGAACACCTTACCTACGAGCAGTACTTC
CASSEHLTYEQYF
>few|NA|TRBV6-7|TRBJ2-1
TGTGCCAGCATCTTAGGGTCGGATAAGCAGTTCTTC
CASILGSDKQFF
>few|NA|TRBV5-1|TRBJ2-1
TGCGCCAGCAGCTTAGGCAGCCTTTCGAGCTATTACAATGAGCAGTTCTTC
CASSLGSLSSYYNEQFF
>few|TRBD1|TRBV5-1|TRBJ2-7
TGCGCCAGCAGCGATACCGGACAGGGAAACGAGCAGTACTTC
CASSDTGQGNEQYF
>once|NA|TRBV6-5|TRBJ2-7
TGTGCCAGCAGTTCCGCCGAGGCAGGGCAAAACTTTTTTCCCTACGAGCAGTACTTC
CASSSAEAGQNFFPYEQYF